One sample yielded the 19 T cell receptor beta chains listed below, sequenced in a study of beta chain features in type 1 diabetes (dated by TCRdb to between 2017 and 2018). To prepare the library, the immunoSEQ multiplex PCR assay was applied. The entire isolated RNA was reverse transcribed using the High Capacity cDNA Reverse Transcription Kit, and thus expressed TCRB transcripts were sequenced. Drawn from immuneACCESS, this table holds only the in-frame rearrangements with V and J called that TCRdb kept. Clones are partly lost; checked studies trace under half to an unresolved V gene and leave the rest unexplained. Within this sample are roughly 370,000 clones, with approximately 15% of them counted one time only. The top ten constitute approximately 0.038% of the sample. Input material: naive CD4+ T cells from blood. The cell subset or site label of this sample denotes: true naive CD4+ T cells. The receptors originated from a man aged 30 to 39 in good health.

The rearrangement joins TRBV4-1 to TRBJ2-5, with D perhaps matching TRBD1 (6 bases). This CDR3 region has 13 residues. V was clipped by 6 bases and J by 4 bases, with 12 bases between them. Germline V CDR1 and CDR2: MGHRA, YSYEKL. The CDR3 nucleotides read TGCGCCAGCAGAAGGGACATTTCAGAGACCCAGTACTTC. Residues: CASRRDISETQYF.

This clone appeared a few times. This chain uses TRBV6-5 with TRBJ2-7; 12 positions match TRBD2. CDR1 is MNHEY, CDR2 SVGAGI, per germline. The CDR3 covers 13 residues. Trimming took 5 bases from V and 7 from J; bases not matched to a gene: 3. The CDR3 reads CASSPGLAGEQYF. The CDR3 coding sequence is TGTGCCAGCAGTCCCGGACTAGCGGGGGAGCAGTACTTC.

The sample holds a few counts of this clone. This chain uses TRBV5-1 with TRBJ2-6; TRBD1 might be the D (6 bases). Germline V CDR1 and CDR2: SGHRS, YFSETQ. This CDR3 is 17 amino acids long. Trimming took 4 bases from V and 6 from J, leaving 20 bases between them. CDR3 sequence: CASSLRTATAMANVLTF. The CDR3 bases are TGCGCCAGCAGCCTACGGACAGCTACGGCTATGGCCAACGTCCTGACTTTC.

Written as DNA, the CDR3 is TGTGCCATCGCGGGGATCAGCTCCTACAATGAGCAGTTCTTC. As protein: CAIAGISSYNEQFF. The rearrangement uses TRBV10-3 and TRBJ2-1, with a weak D call TRBD2 (6 bases). V dropped 8 bases and J dropped 0 bases, with 11 bases sitting between them. This CDR3 is built from 14 residues. Germline V gene data show CDR1 as ENHRY and CDR2 as SYGVKD.

There are many counts of this clone. Distinct nucleotide sequences in the sample also encode this CDR3. This chain links TRBV30 with TRBJ1-5; tentative D call: TRBD1 (5 bases). Deletions cut 1 base from V and 2 bases from J, with 6 bases between. The CDR3 is 13 amino acids. In germline, CDR1 is GTSNPN, CDR2 SVGIG (reference sequence). The CDR3 sequence is CAWSARGNQPQHF. The DNA for the CDR3 is TGTGCCTGGAGTGCCAGGGGCAATCAGCCCCAGCATTTT.

This clone was picked up a small number of times. This chain joins TRBV7-8 and TRBJ2-1, with 7 bases aligning to TRBD1. With V trimmed by 4 bases and J by 10 bases, 13 bases remained unmatched. Germline V gene sequence: CDR1 SGHVS, CDR2 FQNEAQ. The CDR3 length is 15 residues. CDR3 protein: CASSYLRGRGGEQFF. DNA of the CDR3: TGTGCCAGCAGCTATCTCAGGGGGAGAGGCGGGGAGCAGTTCTTC.

This clone was observed a few times. This chain uses TRBV5-6 with TRBJ2-1; D is perhaps TRBD2 (6 bases). CDR3 length: 15 residues. CDR1 and CDR2 from the germline V gene are SGHDT and YYEEEE. V dropped 1 base and J dropped 5 bases, with 13 bases sitting between them. CDR3 DNA sequence: TGTGCCAGCAGCTTGTCACTAGCTGTACACAATGAGCAGTTCTTC. It specifies CASSLSLAVHNEQFF.

DNA for the CDR3: TGTGCCAGCGTACGACAGGGCGGAGAGACCCAGTACTTC. It translates to CASVRQGGETQYF. V and J are TRBV25-1 and TRBJ2-5; 7 nucleotides line up with TRBD1. V shed 8 bases and J 4 bases; nucleotides not matched to a gene: 7. The CDR3 contains 13 residues. Looked up from germline, CDR1 is MGHDK and CDR2 is SYGVNS.

This clone was recorded a few times. The chain uses TRBV9 and TRBJ2-3, with 7 bases aligning to TRBD2. Trimming removed 0 bases from V and 2 bases from J; junction bases left unmatched: 6. The CDR3 totals 16 residues. Germline V gene data show CDR1 as SGDLS and CDR2 as YYNGEE. CDR3 sequence (DNA): TGTGCCAGCAGCGTAGGCGCTAGCGGCCTCACAGATACGCAGTATTTT. Translating it yields CASSVGASGLTDTQYF.

The chain recombines TRBV19 with TRBJ2-1; TRBD2 matches at 11 bases. The V and J ends lost 3 bases and 8 bases, in that order; junction bases with no gene match: 9. Germline CDR1 is LNHDA and CDR2 is SQIVND (reference sequence). This CDR3 comprises 16 residues. The CDR3 here is CASSILTSGSVHEQFF. CDR3 nucleotides: TGTGCCAGTAGTATTCTCACTAGCGGGAGTGTCCATGAGCAGTTCTTC.

This clone was seen more than once but under ten times. The V gene is TRBV27, the J gene TRBJ1-1; TRBD1 matches at 8 bases. The CDR3 extends over 13 amino acids. CDR1 is MNHEY and CDR2 is SMNVEV in the germline V gene (reference sequence). V lost 6 bases to trimming and J lost 4 bases; unmatched junction nucleotides: 4. CDR3 protein: CASSYRGFTEAFF. The CDR3 region has the DNA TGTGCCAGCAGCTACAGGGGGTTCACTGAAGCTTTCTTT.

The V gene is TRBV7-2, the J gene TRBJ2-6; D is perhaps TRBD2 (7 bases). Between the trimmed V and J ends, which lost 5 bases and 1 base, there was a span of 18 bases. The CDR3 sequence is 18 residues long. CDR1 and CDR2 from the germline V gene are SGHTA and FQGNSA. CDR3 DNA sequence: TGTGCCAGCAGCCCCGGGGGCGGGAGAGGGTCTGGGGCCAACGTCCTGACTTTC. As protein: CASSPGGGRGSGANVLTF.

This clone occurred many times. The chain combines TRBV29-1 with TRBJ2-1; D gene ambiguous. Germline CDR1 SQVTM, CDR2 ANQGSEA. V dropped 7 bases and J dropped 7 bases, with 11 bases sitting between them. The CDR3 contains 11 residues. The DNA for the CDR3 is TGCAGCGCCCTGTTGGGTAATGAGCAGTTCTTC. It is translated as CSALLGNEQFF.

The genes are TRBV7-8 and TRBJ2-7; perhaps TRBD1 as D (5 bases). The germline gives CDR1 SGHVS, CDR2 FQNEAQ. There are 14 residues in the CDR3. V was pared by 1 base and J by 4 bases, with 11 bases between. The CDR3 spells CASSLGQGGYEQYV. The CDR3 DNA follows: TGTGCCAGCAGCTTAGGCCAGGGTGGATACGAGCAGTACGTC.

This clone was picked up a small number of times. The gene calls are TRBV14 and TRBJ2-1; D is unresolved. With 1 base removed from V and 15 bases from J, the gap between germline ends came to 13 bases. This CDR3 has 12 residues. The germline CDR1 and CDR2 sequences are SGHDN and FVKESK. The CDR3 reads CASSQGPRGWFF. The DNA of the CDR3 is TGTGCCAGCAGCCAAGGCCCCCGTGGTTGGTTCTTC.

The chain employs TRBV11-2 and TRBJ2-5, with 7 bases fitting TRBD1. The CDR3 covers 16 residues. Germline CDR1 and CDR2: SGHAT and FQNNGV. V lost 4 bases and J lost 2; bases outside the gene matches: 10. CDR3 coding DNA: TGTGCCAGCAGCTGGACCGGGACAGACGAACAAGAGACCCAGTACTTC. This sequence encodes CASSWTGTDEQETQYF. Together with reference TRBV11-2 and TRBJ2-5, the CDR3 gives the full variable domain: EAGVAQSPRYKIIEKRQSVAFWCNPISGHATLYWYQQILGQGPKLLIQFQNNGVVDDSQLPKDRFSAERLKGVDSTLKIQPAKLEDSAVYLCASSWTGTDEQETQYFGPGTRLLVL.

This chain links TRBV9 with TRBJ2-3; 9 nucleotides agree with TRBD2. Looked up from germline, CDR1 is SGDLS and CDR2 is YYNGEE. Trimming took 1 base from V and 5 from J; bases not matched to a gene: 5. The length of the CDR3 is 15 residues. CDR3 sequence: CASSVQAGGKDTQYF. The CDR3 DNA is TGTGCCAGCAGCGTACAAGCGGGAGGAAAAGATACGCAGTATTTT.

The CDR3 DNA follows: TGTGCCAGCTCACCCGCCCTCCTAGCGGGAGGGCCCCATGAGCAGTTCTTC. Its protein product is CASSPALLAGGPHEQFF. V usage is TRBV18 and J usage is TRBJ2-1; 12 bases fit TRBD2. The CDR3 is 17 residues long. The germline gives CDR1 KGHSH, CDR2 LQKENI. The junction had 11 bases not matched to a gene; V was cut back by 3 bases and J by 8 bases.

This chain links TRBV27 with TRBJ2-2; possible D gene TRBD2, 7 bases. In germline, CDR1 is MNHEY, CDR2 SMNVEV (reference sequence). This CDR3 spans 15 amino acids. The V end was cut by 1 base, the J end by 5 bases, with 11 bases between. In nucleotides, the CDR3 is TGTGCCAGCAGTTTATGGGGGGGCGTGACCGGGGAGCTGTTTTTT. Translation: CASSLWGGVTGELFF.